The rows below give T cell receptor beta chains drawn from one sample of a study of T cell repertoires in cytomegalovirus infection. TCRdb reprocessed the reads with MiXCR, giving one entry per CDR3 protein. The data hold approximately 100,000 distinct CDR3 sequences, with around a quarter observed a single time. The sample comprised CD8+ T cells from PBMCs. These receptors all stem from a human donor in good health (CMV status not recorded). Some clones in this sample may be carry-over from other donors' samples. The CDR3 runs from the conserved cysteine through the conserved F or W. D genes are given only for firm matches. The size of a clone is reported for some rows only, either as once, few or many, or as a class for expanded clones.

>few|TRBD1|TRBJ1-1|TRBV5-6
TGTGCCAGCAGCTTGGGCAGGGGGCTTGGCACTGAAGCTTTCTTT
CASSLGRGLGTEAFF
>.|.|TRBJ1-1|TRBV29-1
TGCAGCGTTGAAGGGGGGGGCGGCACTGAAGCTTTCTTT
CSVEGGGGTEAFF
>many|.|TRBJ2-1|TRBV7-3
TGTGCCAGCAGCTCCGGACCTAGAAGTGAGCAGTTCTTC
CASSSGPRSEQFF
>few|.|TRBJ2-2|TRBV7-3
TGTGCCAGCAGCTGGGACCAGGGCGGGGAGCTGTTTTTT
CASSWDQGGELFF
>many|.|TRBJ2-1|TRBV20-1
TGCAGTGCTAGAAACAGGGTGGACTACAATGAGCAGTTCTTC
CSARNRVDYNEQFF
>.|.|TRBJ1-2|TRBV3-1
TGTGCCAGCAGCCAAGAAATTGACACTAACTATGGCTACACCTTC
CASSQEIDTNYGYTF
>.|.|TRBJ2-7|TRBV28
TGTGCCAGCAGTTTAAGGCCCGGGGCTGGCGAGCAGTACTTC
CASSLRPGAGEQYF
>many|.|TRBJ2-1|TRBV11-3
TGTGCCAGCAGCTCAATCTTAACCGGGAGATACAATGAGCAGTTCTTC
CASSSILTGRYNEQFF
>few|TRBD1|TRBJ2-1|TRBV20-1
TGCAGTGCTAGAGAGAACGGGACAGGTGGTTTCAATGAGCAGTTCTTC
CSARENGTGGFNEQFF
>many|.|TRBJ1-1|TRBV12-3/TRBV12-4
TGTGCCAGCAGTTTATGGGGGGTGACCGCTGAAGCTTTCTTT
CASSLWGVTAEAFF
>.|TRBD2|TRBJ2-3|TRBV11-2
TGTGCCAGCAGCGGGGGACTAGCGGGAGTGGTTAGCGCAGATACGCAGTATTTT
CASSGGLAGVVSADTQYF
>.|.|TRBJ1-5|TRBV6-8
TGTGCCAGCAGGGTTAGCAATCAGCCCCAGCATTTT
CASRVSNQPQHF
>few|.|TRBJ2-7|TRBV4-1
TGCGCCAGCAGCCCCGAGGCAGGTTCACCGTGGGCCTACGAGCAGTACTTC
CASSPEAGSPWAYEQYF
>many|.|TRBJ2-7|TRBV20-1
TGCAGTGCTAGAGATGAGGGACCCTCCCTTAACTACGAGCAGTACTTC
CSARDEGPSLNYEQYF
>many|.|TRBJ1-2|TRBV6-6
TGTGCCAGCAGTTATGAGACCTATGGCTACACCTTC
CASSYETYGYTF
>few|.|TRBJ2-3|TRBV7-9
TGTGCCAGCAGCGGCGGCAAGGACTCGCAGTATTTT
CASSGGKDSQYF
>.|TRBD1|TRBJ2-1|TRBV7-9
TGTGCCAGCAGCTTACTTTGGAGCAGTCGGGACAGGGGAGGGAATGAGCAGTTCTTC
CASSLLWSSRDRGGNEQFF
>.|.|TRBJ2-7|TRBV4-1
TGCGCCAGCAGCCAAGATCTGGTCGAGCAGTACTTC
CASSQDLVEQYF
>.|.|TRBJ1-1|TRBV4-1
TGCGCCAGCAGCCCTCGGGAAACCAACACTGAAGCTTTCTTT
CASSPRETNTEAFF
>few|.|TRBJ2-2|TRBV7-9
TGTGCCAGCAGCCTATCGGGTTGGAACACCGGGGAGCTGTTTTTT
CASSLSGWNTGELFF
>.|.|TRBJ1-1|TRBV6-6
TGTGCCAGTGACAGTTACACTGAAGCTTTCTTT
CASDSYTEAFF
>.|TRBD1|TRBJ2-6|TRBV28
TGTGCCAGCAGTACAGGGGGTGATGCTGGGGCCAACGTCCTGACTTTC
CASSTGGDAGANVLTF
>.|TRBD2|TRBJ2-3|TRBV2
TGTGCCAGCAGCTCTAGCGGGGGTCGCACAGATACGCAGTATTTT
CASSSSGGRTDTQYF
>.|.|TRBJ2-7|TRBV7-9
TGTGCCAGCAGCTTAGAGACTCGGGACAACTACGAGCAGTACTTC
CASSLETRDNYEQYF
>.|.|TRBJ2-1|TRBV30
TGTGCCTGGATCATGCTCGGGCCTCACAATGAGCAGTTCTTC
CAWIMLGPHNEQFF
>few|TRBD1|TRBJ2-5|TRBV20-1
TGCAGTGCTAGAGGCAGGGGGTTTCAAGAGACCCAGTACTTC
CSARGRGFQETQYF
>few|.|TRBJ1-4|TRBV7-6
TGTGCCAGCAGCTCCCCCGGGCTGGAGAATGAAAAACTGTTTTTT
CASSSPGLENEKLFF
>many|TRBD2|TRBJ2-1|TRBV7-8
TGTGCCAGCAGCTTGTCGGGAGGACCTTACAATGAGCAGTTCTTC
CASSLSGGPYNEQFF
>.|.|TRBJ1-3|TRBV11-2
TGTGCCAGCAGCTTCGGAAACACCATATATTTT
CASSFGNTIYF
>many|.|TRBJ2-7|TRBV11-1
TGTGCCAGCAGGCCATCGACAGGAGGCCCCGTCGAGCAGTACTTC
CASRPSTGGPVEQYF
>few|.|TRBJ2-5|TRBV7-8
TGTGCCAGCAGCTTAACGATTGGGGGAAGGTACCAAGAGACCCAGTACTTC
CASSLTIGGRYQETQYF
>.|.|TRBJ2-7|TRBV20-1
TGCAGTGCTAACCCCCTGGGGGGCCTCCCCGAGCAGTACTTC
CSANPLGGLPEQYF
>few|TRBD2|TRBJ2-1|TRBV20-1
TGCAGTGCTAGAGATAGGACTAGAGGGCTTCTTGAGCAGTTCTTC
CSARDRTRGLLEQFF
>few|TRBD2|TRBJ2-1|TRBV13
TGTGCCAGCAGCTTTGAGCGGGGGGGGACCAGCGCCTACAATGAGCAGTTCTTC
CASSFERGGTSAYNEQFF
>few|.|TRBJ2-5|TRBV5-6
TGTGCCAGCAGCCCTGACAGGCAAGAGACCCAGTACTTC
CASSPDRQETQYF
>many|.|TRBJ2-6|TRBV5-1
TGCGCCAGCAGCTTGGACGGGCTATCTGGGGCCAACGTCCTGACTTTC
CASSLDGLSGANVLTF
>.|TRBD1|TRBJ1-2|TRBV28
TGTGCCAGCATGGACGGACAGGGGGCCCCTATCGGCTACACCTTC
CASMDGQGAPIGYTF
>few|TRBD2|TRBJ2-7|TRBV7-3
TGTGCCAGCAGCTTGGGCGGGGGGACATCCTACGAGCAGTACTTC
CASSLGGGTSYEQYF
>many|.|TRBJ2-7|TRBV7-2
TGTGCCAGCAGCCCCGGACACCGAGGTTACGAGCAGTACTTC
CASSPGHRGYEQYF
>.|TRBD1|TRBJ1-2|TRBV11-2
TGTGCCAGCAGCCAGGACAGGAACTATGGCTACACCTTC
CASSQDRNYGYTF
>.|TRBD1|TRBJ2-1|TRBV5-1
TGCGCCAGCAGCTTGGAGGGACAGGGATTGAGAGAGCAGTTCTTC
CASSLEGQGLREQFF
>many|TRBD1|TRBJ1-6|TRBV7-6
TGTGCCAGCAGCCCCGGGACAGGGGTATCACCCCTCCACTTT
CASSPGTGVSPLHF
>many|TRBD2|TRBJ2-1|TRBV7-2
TGTGCCAGCAGCCCCGATGGGGGAGGGTACAATGAGCAGTTCTTC
CASSPDGGGYNEQFF
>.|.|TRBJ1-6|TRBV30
TGTGCCTGGAGTCAGGGCAGGCGGAATTCACCCCTCCACTTT
CAWSQGRRNSPLHF
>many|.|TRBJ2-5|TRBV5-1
TGCGCCAGCAGCCCACGGAAAAATCAAGAGACCCAGTACTTC
CASSPRKNQETQYF
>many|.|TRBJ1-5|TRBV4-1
TGCGCCAGCAGCCAAGATCTGCACGGGAGGAGCAATCAGCCCCAGCATTTT
CASSQDLHGRSNQPQHF
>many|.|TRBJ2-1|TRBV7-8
TGTGCCAGCAGCTTACTAGGGCTAGCAGGGTACAATGAGCAGTTCTTC
CASSLLGLAGYNEQFF
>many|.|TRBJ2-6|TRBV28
TGTGCCAGCAGTTTATACACCCTAGACCTCAGGGCTGGGGCCAACGTCCTGACTTTC
CASSLYTLDLRAGANVLTF
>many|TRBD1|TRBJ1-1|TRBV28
TGTGCCAGCAGTTTTTTACCGGGACAGGGGGGGATGAACACTGAAGCTTTCTTT
CASSFLPGQGGMNTEAFF
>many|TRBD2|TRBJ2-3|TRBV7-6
TGTGCCAGCAGCTTAGCCTGGACTAGCGGGAGTGATAAGGATACGCAGTATTTT
CASSLAWTSGSDKDTQYF
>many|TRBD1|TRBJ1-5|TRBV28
TGTGCCAGCAGTTTTCCACAGGGGCCCCCAGGGCCCCAGCATTTT
CASSFPQGPPGPQHF
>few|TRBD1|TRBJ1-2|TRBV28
TGTGCCAGCAGTTCCGGGTTTAATCGCGGGGACAGGGGGGACTATGGCTACACCTTC
CASSSGFNRGDRGDYGYTF
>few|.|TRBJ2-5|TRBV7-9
TGTGCCAGCAGCCAATCAAGACAGGATTACCAAGAGACCCAGTACTTC
CASSQSRQDYQETQYF
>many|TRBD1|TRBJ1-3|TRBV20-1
TGCAGTGCCGAGACAGGGGTCTCTGGAAACACCATATATTTT
CSAETGVSGNTIYF